These 13 T cell receptor beta chains originate from one sample sequenced in a study of OX40 agonist ivuxolimab in advanced cancers. Clones were sequenced by immunoSEQ multiplex PCR, and TCRdb holds only the in-frame ones, with some missing. The table lists roughly 71,000 clones, 85% of them singletons. Source: CD4+ or CD8+ T cells sorted from blood, taken in a trial of the OX40 agonist ivuxolimab. These receptors originate from an adult with an advanced solid tumor such as melanoma, head and neck, liver or kidney cancer.

V usage is TRBV27 and J usage is TRBJ2-7; TRBD2 matches at 11 bases. This CDR3 has 15 residues. Unmatched junction bases numbered 6, after V lost 4 bases and J lost 4 bases. In germline, CDR1 is MNHEY, CDR2 SMNVEV (reference sequence). This CDR3 is CASSSGTSGSYEQYF. DNA of the CDR3: TGTGCCAGCAGTTCCGGGACTAGCGGTTCATACGAGCAGTACTTC.

The chain has TRBV28 and TRBJ1-4; D is undetermined. Per germline, CDR1 MDHEN and CDR2 SYDVKM. This CDR3 has 13 amino acids. V dropped 3 bases and J dropped 8 bases, with 10 bases sitting between them. The CDR3 is CASSFSGNEKLFF. For the CDR3, the DNA is TGTGCCAGCAGTTTTTCCGGGAACGAAAAACTGTTTTTT.

The V and J genes are TRBV7-8 and TRBJ1-4; 8 bases match TRBD1. Germline V CDR1 and CDR2: SGHVS, FQNEAQ. Losses at the gene ends were 2 bases for V and 0 bases for J; bases not matched to a gene: 8. CDR3 size: 18 residues. In DNA form, the CDR3 reads TGTGCCAGCAGCTTAAGCGGCAGGGGGCTATCAACTAATGAAAAACTGTTTTTT. Translating gives CASSLSGRGLSTNEKLFF.

The chain has TRBV19 and TRBJ1-6, with TRBD1 as a possible D gene (5 bases). Trimming shortened V by 5 bases and J by 7 bases, and 9 bases separated the two germline ends. The germline V gene has CDR1 LNHDA and CDR2 SQIVND (reference sequence). This CDR3 region has 13 residues. This CDR3 reads CASSPQGNSPLHF. CDR3 DNA sequence: TGTGCCAGTAGTCCCCAGGGCAATTCACCCCTCCACTTT.

V and J are TRBV20-1 and TRBJ2-1, with 7 bases aligning to TRBD1. Germline V CDR1 and CDR2: DFQATT, SNEGSKA (reference sequence). The ends lost 0 bases at V and 10 bases at J; junction bases unmatched: 0. This CDR3 is built from 11 residues. The CDR3 region is CSAREDREQFF. The CDR3, as DNA: TGCAGTGCTAGAGAGGACAGGGAGCAGTTCTTC.

With regard to this clone: A read error may produce the germline difference seen at one junction end. The chain combines TRBV11-3 with TRBJ2-1; 10 bases line up with TRBD2. The CDR3 spans 16 residues. CDR1 is SGHNT, CDR2 YENEEA, per germline. CDR3 sequence: CAGSGGGASSYNEQFF. As DNA, the CDR3 is TGTGCCGGCAGCGGGGGGGGCGCCAGCTCCTACAATGAGCAGTTCTTC. Full variable domain (rest looked up from reference TRBV11-3 and TRBJ2-1): EAGVVQSPRYKIIEKKQPVAFWCNPISGHNTLYWYLQNLGQGPELLIRYENEEAVDDSQLPKDRFSAERLKGVDSTLKIQPAELGDSAVYLCAGSGGGASSYNEQFFGPGTRLTVL.

V gene TRBV6-5 combines with J gene TRBJ2-1, with TRBD1 matching 7 bases. CDR3 length: 13 amino acids. Germline values: CDR1 MNHEY, CDR2 SVGAGI. J was trimmed by 4 bases and V by 6 bases; bases with no gene match: 3. CDR3 in DNA: TGTGCCAGCAGCCAGGGACAGTACAATGAGCAGTTCTTC. Protein product: CASSQGQYNEQFF.

The chain carries TRBV2 and TRBJ1-1; D not resolved. The length of the CDR3 is 13 residues. V was shortened by 7 bases and J by 1 base, with 10 bases between the two germline ends. Germline CDR1 and CDR2: SNHLY and FYNNEI. CDR3: CASILDWNTEAFF. In nucleotides, the CDR3 is TGTGCCAGCATTCTGGACTGGAACACTGAAGCTTTCTTT.

This chain joins TRBV7-9 and TRBJ1-5; D unclear. Trimming pared 8 bases from V and 0 bases from J, leaving 2 bases between. This CDR3 spans 11 amino acids. Germline V CDR1 and CDR2: SEHNR, FQNEAQ (reference sequence). CDR3 residues: CASASNQPQHF. DNA of the CDR3: TGTGCCAGCGCTAGCAATCAGCCCCAGCATTTT.

This clone was detected a few times. The V call is TRBV7-2, the J call TRBJ1-2; tentatively, D is TRBD1 (5 bases). The CDR3 has 13 amino acids. V lost 5 bases, J lost 8 bases, and 15 bases lay in between. Germline CDR1 SGHTA, CDR2 FQGNSA. DNA of the CDR3: TGTGCCAGCAGCCCTAGAAGGGGCAAAGGCTACACCTTC. Translation gives CASSPRRGKGYTF.

This clone was recorded once. The chain recombines TRBV11-3 with TRBJ1-1; D call uncertain. Germline V lookup: CDR1 SGHNT, CDR2 YENEEA. With 4 bases removed from V and 1 base from J, the gap between germline ends came to 7 bases. The CDR3 has 13 residues. This chain's CDR3 is CASSSRRNTEAFF. CDR3 bases: TGTGCCAGCAGCTCCCGGAGGAACACTGAAGCTTTCTTT. Based on the CDR3 plus reference TRBV11-3 and TRBJ1-1, the full variable domain is EAGVVQSPRYKIIEKKQPVAFWCNPISGHNTLYWYLQNLGQGPELLIRYENEEAVDDSQLPKDRFSAERLKGVDSTLKIQPAELGDSAVYLCASSSRRNTEAFFGQGTRLTVV.

The chain is built from TRBV7-9 and TRBJ1-3; perhaps TRBD1 as D (6 bases). Germline CDR1 SEHNR, CDR2 FQNEAQ (reference sequence). The CDR3 runs to 15 residues. V lost 6 bases to trimming and J lost 0 bases, with 12 bases between them. CDR3 amino acids: CASSYGTNSGNTIYF. For the CDR3, the DNA is TGTGCCAGCAGTTACGGGACAAACTCTGGAAACACCATATATTTT. Combining the CDR3 with reference TRBV7-9 and TRBJ1-3 gives the whole variable domain DTGVSQNPRHKITKRGQNVTFRCDPISEHNRLYWYRQTLGQGPEFLTYFQNEAQLEKSRLLSDRFSAERPKGSFSTLEIQRTEQGDSAMYLCASSYGTNSGNTIYFGEGSWLTVV.

The chain couples TRBV5-4 to TRBJ2-5; 7 nucleotides match TRBD2. Trimming took 3 bases from V and 3 from J; bases not matched to a gene: 8. Germline V gene data show CDR1 as SGHNT and CDR2 as YYREEE (reference sequence). The CDR3 is 15 amino acids. Here the CDR3 DNA reads TGTGCCAGCAGCTCCTTTCGGGGGAGGGAAGAGACCCAGTACTTC. Translated: CASSSFRGREETQYF.